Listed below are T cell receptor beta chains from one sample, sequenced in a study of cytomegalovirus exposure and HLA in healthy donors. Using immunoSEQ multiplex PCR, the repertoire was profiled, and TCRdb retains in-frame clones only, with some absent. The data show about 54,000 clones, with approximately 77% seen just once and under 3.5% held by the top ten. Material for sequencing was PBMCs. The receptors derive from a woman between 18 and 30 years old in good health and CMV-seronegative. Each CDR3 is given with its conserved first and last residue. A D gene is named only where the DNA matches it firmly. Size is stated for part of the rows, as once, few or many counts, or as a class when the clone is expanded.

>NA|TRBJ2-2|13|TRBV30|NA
TGTGCCTGGAGACGGGGGTTTACCGGGGAGCTGTTTTTT
CAWRRGFTGELFF
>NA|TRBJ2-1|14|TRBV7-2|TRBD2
TGTGCCAGCAGCCTCAGCGGGAGATTGGCTGAGCAGTTCTTC
CASSLSGRLAEQFF
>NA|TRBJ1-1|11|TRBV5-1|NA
TGCGCCAGCAGGGAGAGGGCTGAAGCTTTCTTT
CASRERAEAFF
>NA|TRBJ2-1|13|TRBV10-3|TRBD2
TGTGCCATCAGCGGGACTAGCATGAATGAGCAGTTCTTC
CAISGTSMNEQFF
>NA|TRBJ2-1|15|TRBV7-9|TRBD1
TGTGCCAGCAGCAAGGGGAGACAGGGTGGTGGTGAGCAGTTCTTC
CASSKGRQGGGEQFF
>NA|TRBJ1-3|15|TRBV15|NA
TGTGCCACCAGCAGAGATCAAGGGGCTGGAAACACCATATATTTT
CATSRDQGAGNTIYF
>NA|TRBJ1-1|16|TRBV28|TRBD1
TGTGCCAGCAGTGCCCACAGGGGGGTTGGATCGGCTGAAGCTTTCTTT
CASSAHRGVGSAEAFF
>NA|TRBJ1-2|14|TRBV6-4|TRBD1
TGTGCCAGCAGTGTTTCCGGGACAGGGTATGGCTACACCTTC
CASSVSGTGYGYTF
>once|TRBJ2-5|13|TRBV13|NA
TGTGCCAGCAGGGCGGGACCCGTCGAGACCCAGTACTTC
CASRAGPVETQYF
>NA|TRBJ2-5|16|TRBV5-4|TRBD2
TGTGCCAGCAGCTCTGGACTAGCGGGAGGGGAAGAGACCCAGTACTTC
CASSSGLAGGEETQYF
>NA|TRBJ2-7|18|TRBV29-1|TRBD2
TGCAGCGTTGACAACTCGGGGACTAGCGGGAGTATCACCTACGAGCAGTACTTC
CSVDNSGTSGSITYEQYF
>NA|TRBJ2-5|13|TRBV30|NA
TGTGCCTGGAGTGTACGGGTTGTGGAGACCCAGTACTTC
CAWSVRVVETQYF
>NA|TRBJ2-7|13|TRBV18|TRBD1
TGTGCCAGCTCAAGGGACAGGGAGGACGAGCAGTACTTC
CASSRDREDEQYF
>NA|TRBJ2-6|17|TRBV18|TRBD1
TGTGCCAGCTCACCCCCAGGGGGAACCTCTGGGGCCAACGTCCTGACTTTC
CASSPPGGTSGANVLTF
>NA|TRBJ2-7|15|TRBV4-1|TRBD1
TGCGCCAGCAGCCAAGTGTTCCAGGGGGCCTACGAGCAGTACTTC
CASSQVFQGAYEQYF
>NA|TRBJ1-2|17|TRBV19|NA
TGTGCCAGTAGTATAGGCCAGGCGAACCACCTTAACTATGGCTACACCTTC
CASSIGQANHLNYGYTF
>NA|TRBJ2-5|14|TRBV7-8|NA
TGTGCCAGCAGGCTTGGGGAGTACCAAGAGACCCAGTACTTC
CASRLGEYQETQYF
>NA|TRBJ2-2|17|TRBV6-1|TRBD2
TGTGCCAGCAGTGAAGATCTAGCGGGAACGATCACCGGGGAGCTGTTTTTT
CASSEDLAGTITGELFF
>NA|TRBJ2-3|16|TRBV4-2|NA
TGTGCCAGCAGCCAAGGCCTCGGGGTAGGCGCAGATACGCAGTATTTT
CASSQGLGVGADTQYF
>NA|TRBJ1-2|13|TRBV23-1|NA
TGCGCCAGCAGTCAAGAGGGGACACGGAGCTACACCTTC
CASSQEGTRSYTF